In its sample, the clone carrying this TCR beta chain was seen a few times. Its antigen is unidentified. This CDR3 has 17 residues. Germline CDR1 and CDR2: SGHVS and FNYEAQ. Trimming took 2 bases from V and 0 from J, leaving 14 bases between them. 5'RACE primed from the constant segment yielded TCR alpha and TCR beta cDNA libraries bearing sample barcodes and UMIs. TCRdb called the 5' RACE reads again in MiXCR, with one record for every CDR3 protein. The table lists roughly 190,000 distinct CDR3 sequences, 27% of them singletons. This record belongs to a study of T-cell memory formation after mild COVID-19. Findings of the study overall: Proof of SARS-CoV-2 specificity was absent for the second-wave clones that crested on day 37.

This rearrangement joins TRBV7-6 to TRBJ2-1; D is perhaps TRBD1 or TRBD2 (6 bases each). The sequence came from an adult woman who had mild COVID-19 (a few samples of this study predate the infection). Cell type and time point are not known. What was sequenced was PBMCs or a T cell subset sorted from them (not recorded which). CDR3 in amino acids: CASSLNAGGLSYNEQFF. The CDR3 region has the DNA TGTGCCAGCAGCTTAAACGCCGGGGGCCTCTCCTACAATGAGCAGTTCTTC.